Shown below are 20 T cell receptor beta chains from a single sample sequenced in a study of beta chain features in type 1 diabetes. Their recognized antigens are unknown. General study points: All four CD4+ subsets of Type 1 diabetes patients contained TCRB CDR3s that were moderately but significantly shorter.

Reverse transcription of all isolated RNA meant that expressed TCRB transcripts were sequenced. The protocol was immunoSEQ multiplex PCR, while the TCRdb copy is restricted to in-frame clones and leaves out a portion. Among 160,000 or so clones listed, approximately 8.8% were seen once. The sequenced sample consisted of central memory CD4+ T cells from blood. These TCRs come from a woman in her twenties or thirties with type 1 diabetes.

This chain links TRBV7-9 with TRBJ1-3, with D tentatively TRBD1 (5 bases). CDR1 is SEHNR and CDR2 is FQNEAQ in the germline V gene (reference sequence). The germline V and J ends were trimmed by 6 bases and 0 bases, with 18 bases remaining between them. The length of the CDR3 is 17 residues. CDR3 sequence (DNA): TGTGCCAGCAGTCGGCAGGGAGGGTTCGGCTCTGGAAACACCATATATTTT. Its translation is CASSRQGGFGSGNTIYF.

This clone occurred a few times. The chain carries TRBV5-1 and TRBJ2-5, with D maybe TRBD1 (7 bases). CDR1 is SGHRS and CDR2 is YFSETQ in the germline V gene. Deletions cut 6 bases from V and 3 bases from J, with 12 bases between. The CDR3 is 13 amino acids. CDR3 amino acids: CASMEGAKETQYF. As DNA, the CDR3 is TGCGCCAGCATGGAGGGGGCTAAAGAGACCCAGTACTTC.

This clone has only a few counts. The gene calls are TRBV5-8 and TRBJ2-1; tentative D call: TRBD2 (6 bases). The germline gives CDR1 SGHTS, CDR2 YDEGEE. The CDR3 covers 17 residues. V was cut by 0 bases and J by 6 bases, with 19 bases left in between. CDR3 in amino acids: CASSLVVTGMGLNEQFF. The CDR3 DNA sequence: TGTGCCAGCAGCTTGGTTGTCACCGGGATGGGACTCAATGAGCAGTTCTTC.

The chain uses TRBV7-9 and TRBJ1-3; possibly TRBD1 for D (5 bases). V was trimmed by 5 bases and J by 4 bases, leaving 9 bases between them. The length of the CDR3 is 13 residues. The germline V gene has CDR1 SEHNR and CDR2 FQNEAQ (reference sequence). DNA for the CDR3: TGTGCCAGCAGCAGGGGTACGGGAAACACCATATATTTT. Its protein product is CASSRGTGNTIYF.

V is TRBV5-4 and J is TRBJ2-7; the match to TRBD2 covers 12 bases. V lost 3 bases to trimming and J lost 6 bases; unmatched junction nucleotides: 10. The length of the CDR3 is 16 residues. Germline V gene lookup returns CDR1 SGHNT and CDR2 YYREEE (reference sequence). Written as DNA, the CDR3 is TGTGCCAGCAGCTCGCAGGCGACTAGCGGGAGTTTCGAGCAGTACTTC. This sequence encodes CASSSQATSGSFEQYF.

The chain employs TRBV19 and TRBJ2-7, with 10 bases fitting TRBD1. V gave up 4 bases and J gave up 2 bases; unmatched junction bases: 2. CDR3 size: 14 residues. Germline CDR1 LNHDA, CDR2 SQIVND (reference sequence). CDR3 sequence: CASSTGTGAYEQYF. The CDR3 DNA sequence: TGTGCCAGTAGTACCGGGACAGGGGCCTACGAGCAGTACTTC.

This chain connects TRBV9 to TRBJ2-6; unclear D gene. This CDR3 region has 15 residues. The germline CDR1 and CDR2 sequences are SGDLS and YYNGEE. The V gene lost 1 base and the J gene lost 1 base, with 6 bases spanning the gap. The CDR3 loop is CASSVFPSGANVLTF. In nucleotides, the CDR3 is TGTGCCAGCAGCGTATTTCCATCTGGGGCCAACGTCCTGACTTTC. The variable domain in full, with the rest retrieved from reference TRBV9 and TRBJ2-6, is DSGVTQTPKHLITATGQRVTLRCSPRSGDLSVYWYQQSLDQGLQFLIQYYNGEERAKGNILERFSAQQFPDLHSELNLSSLELGDSALYFCASSVFPSGANVLTFGAGSRLTVL.

The gene calls are TRBV7-9 and TRBJ1-1; unclear D gene. The CDR3 runs to 11 residues. Germline V gives CDR1 SEHNR, CDR2 FQNEAQ (reference sequence). Deletions cut 4 bases from V and 6 bases from J, with 6 bases between. CDR3 DNA: TGTGCCAGCAGCTATGAGGCTGAAGCTTTCTTT. Encoded protein: CASSYEAEAFF.

Comments on this clone: The same CDR3 is also encoded by other DNA sequences in this sample. The chain is built from TRBV9 and TRBJ2-1, with 12 bases that match TRBD2. CDR3 length: 17 amino acids. Germline V lookup: CDR1 SGDLS, CDR2 YYNGEE. Germline trimming cut 0 bases from V and 1 base from J; bases unmatched to any gene: 2. The CDR3 region is CASSVGLAGGSYNEQFF. The CDR3 DNA reads TGTGCCAGCAGCGTAGGGCTAGCGGGAGGGTCCTACAATGAGCAGTTCTTC.

The rearrangement links TRBV2 to TRBJ2-1; D is ambiguous. The CDR3 loop spans 14 amino acids. Germline CDR1 is SNHLY and CDR2 is FYNNEI. V gave up 5 bases and J gave up 5 bases, with 13 bases separating them. The CDR3 here is CASSSLEVNNEQFF. The CDR3 DNA sequence: TGTGCCAGCAGTTCCCTAGAGGTTAACAATGAGCAGTTCTTC.

The chain carries TRBV6-5 and TRBJ2-7; D gene uncertain. This CDR3 contains 13 residues. Looked up from germline, CDR1 is MNHEY and CDR2 is SVGAGI. Trimming left V 5 bases short and J 2 bases short, with 10 bases between. CDR3 bases: TGTGCCAGCAGTGAAGCGAATACCTACGAGCAGTACTTC. Encoded protein: CASSEANTYEQYF.

This chain connects TRBV29-1 to TRBJ1-2; 10 bases are a match to TRBD1. The CDR3 length is 13 residues. J gave up 8 bases and V 3 bases, and 6 bases lay outside the gene matches. The germline V gene encodes CDR1 SQVTM and CDR2 ANQGSEA. The CDR3: CSVEVGTGEGYTF. The DNA for the CDR3 is TGCAGCGTTGAGGTTGGGACAGGGGAAGGCTACACCTTC.

About this clone: The identical CDR3 is also encoded by other nucleotide sequences in the sample. The V call is TRBV28, the J call TRBJ2-7, with D hard to call. Germline V gene lookup returns CDR1 MDHEN and CDR2 SYDVKM. V was trimmed by 8 bases and J by 0 bases, leaving 8 bases between them. The CDR3 extends over 12 amino acids. The CDR3 protein is CASWSGSYEQYF. In DNA, the CDR3 is TGTGCCAGCTGGAGTGGCTCCTACGAGCAGTACTTC.

This clone was seen only a few times. The rearrangement uses TRBV4-1 and TRBJ1-1; 8 positions agree with TRBD1. Trimming removed 7 bases from V and 1 base from J; junction bases left unmatched: 11. CDR3 length: 16 residues. CDR1 is MGHRA and CDR2 is YSYEKL in the germline V gene. The CDR3 loop is CASTRPGGGRNTEAFF. In DNA, the CDR3 is TGCGCCAGCACACGTCCAGGGGGCGGGAGGAACACTGAAGCTTTCTTT.

V gene TRBV29-1 combines with J gene TRBJ1-2; the match to TRBD1 covers 9 bases. The CDR3 contains 14 residues. Trimming removed 6 bases from V and 7 bases from J; junction bases left unmatched: 12. Per germline, CDR1 SQVTM and CDR2 ANQGSEA. The chain's CDR3 is CSVRVRDRALGYTF. The CDR3 nucleotides read TGCAGCGTGAGGGTTAGGGACAGGGCTCTTGGCTACACCTTC.

This clone was counted a few times. The chain carries TRBV4-1 and TRBJ2-5; TRBD2 matches 11 bases. The CDR3 runs 16 residues. V lost 0 bases and J lost 1; bases outside the gene matches: 1. Germline assignment: CDR1 MGHRA and CDR2 YSYEKL. This CDR3 is CASSQDGTSGQETQYF. Written as DNA, the CDR3 is TGCGCCAGCAGCCAAGATGGGACTAGCGGCCAAGAGACCCAGTACTTC.

This chain links TRBV11-2 with TRBJ2-1; D perhaps matches TRBD1 (6 bases). Germline V gene lookup returns CDR1 SGHAT and CDR2 FQNNGV. The germline V and J ends were trimmed by 2 bases and 3 bases, with 17 bases remaining between them. This CDR3 comprises 17 residues. The CDR3 spells CASSLSRGGLNYNEQFF. The CDR3 DNA sequence: TGTGCCAGCAGCTTAAGCAGGGGTGGGTTAAACTACAATGAGCAGTTCTTC.

This clone was recorded a few times. The junction shows a germline mismatch at one end, possibly a read error. V and J are TRBV7-7 and TRBJ2-5, with TRBD1 as a possible D gene (7 bases). The germline CDR1 and CDR2 sequences are SSHAT and FNYEAQ (reference sequence). This CDR3 has 15 residues. For the CDR3, the DNA is TGTGCTAGCAGCCCAGGGCAGGGGGGCTGGGAGACCCAGTACTTC. It encodes CASSPGQGGWETQYF.

The chain uses TRBV30 and TRBJ2-5; weak D call: TRBD2 (5 bases). The CDR3 length is 13 residues. With 4 bases removed from V and 5 bases from J, the gap between germline ends came to 14 bases. CDR1 is GTSNPN, CDR2 SVGIG, per germline (reference sequence). CDR3 region: CAWTGLPGETQYF. The CDR3 DNA reads as TGTGCCTGGACGGGCCTCCCGGGGGAGACCCAGTACTTC.

This clone showed up just a few times. V gene TRBV28 combines with J gene TRBJ2-6; 10 bases are a match to TRBD2. CDR1 and CDR2 (germline): MDHEN, SYDVKM. The CDR3 extends over 17 amino acids. The ends lost 10 bases at V and 4 bases at J; junction bases unmatched: 13. This CDR3 reads CATQASGRMPGANVLTF. The CDR3 DNA follows: TGTGCCACCCAAGCTAGCGGGAGAATGCCGGGGGCCAACGTCCTGACTTTC.